The clone carrying this T cell receptor beta chain was seen more than once but under ten times. Its antigen remains unknown. This CDR3 contains 17 residues. Germline V gives CDR1 MNHNS, CDR2 SASEGT. Trimming shortened V by 5 bases and J by 5 bases, and 23 bases separated the two germline ends. This record belongs to a study of T cells after yellow fever vaccination. Broader study findings: Peaking on day 5 versus 15, the secondary response was faster but weaker.

TCRdb fed the 5' RACE reads into MiXCR, producing one record per CDR3 protein. The table lists roughly 330,000 distinct CDR3 sequences, around 6.8% of them singletons. The clonotype comes from a man aged 18 to 29 who received the YFV17D yellow fever vaccine. The sample here was PBMCs, taken roughly 45 days after the first yellow fever vaccination. The chain has TRBV6-1 and TRBJ2-3; D may be TRBD1 or TRBD2 (6 bases each). The CDR3 here is CASSRTLTGGVVDTQYF. The CDR3 nucleotides are TGTGCCAGCAGTCGGACCTTGACAGGAGGGGTAGTAGATACGCAGTATTTT.